The rows below give T cell receptor beta chains drawn from one sample of a study of shared clonotypes between healthy human individuals. The method was immunoSEQ multiplex PCR; TCRdb's version includes in-frame clones alone and lacks a portion of them. This sample yields roughly 1.5 million clones, of which around 98% are seen a single time; roughly 0.45% belongs to the top ten. Sequencing used naive CD4+ T cells sorted from blood. The origin of the receptors is a man younger than 40 in good health. Each CDR3 is given with its conserved first and last residue. D genes are given only for firm matches. The size entry is marked missing in some rows and otherwise reads once, few, many or a size class.

v_gene	j_gene	abundance	d_gene	CDR3aa	CDR3nt
TRBV4-3	TRBJ2-2	NA	TRBD2	CASSQVSGGDTGELFF	TGCGCCAGCAGCCAAGTTTCGGGAGGGGACACCGGGGAGCTGTTTTTT
TRBV6-9	TRBJ2-7	NA	TRBD2	CASSYSLAGGPLGEQYF	TGTGCCAGCAGTTATTCCCTCGCGGGAGGGCCCCTCGGCGAGCAGTACTTC
TRBV13	TRBJ2-7	NA	NA	CASSPETTRGRDYEQYF	TGTGCCAGCAGCCCAGAGACCACCCGGGGACGAGACTACGAGCAGTACTTC
TRBV5-1	TRBJ1-3	NA	TRBD1	CASSLDLLQGNTIYF	TGCGCCAGCAGCTTGGACCTTTTACAGGGGAACACCATATATTTT
TRBV12-5	TRBJ2-1	NA	TRBD2	CASGLVNQAGVVDNEQFF	TGTGCTAGTGGTTTGGTGAATCAAGCGGGAGTCGTCGACAATGAGCAGTTCTTC
TRBV7-9	TRBJ2-2	once	TRBD2	CASSLPGTSGGTGELFF	TGTGCCAGCAGCTTACCCGGGACTAGCGGCGGCACCGGGGAGCTGTTTTTT
TRBV6-1	TRBJ2-2	NA	NA	CASSERREAGELFF	TGTGCCAGCAGTGAGCGGAGAGAGGCCGGGGAGCTGTTTTTT
TRBV4-3	TRBJ2-3	NA	TRBD2	CASSQASGTRRTDTQYF	TGCGCCAGCAGCCAAGCCTCCGGGACTAGACGCACAGATACGCAGTATTTT
TRBV11-2	TRBJ2-7	NA	NA	CASSRLQGASGSYEQYF	TGTGCCAGCAGCCGCCTACAGGGGGCGAGCGGGAGTTACGAGCAGTACTTC
TRBV15	TRBJ1-4	NA	TRBD1	CATSLSGGGTNEKLFF	TGTGCCACCAGCCTTTCAGGGGGTGGAACTAATGAAAAACTGTTTTTT
TRBV27	TRBJ2-1	NA	NA	CASCISAVGEQFF	TGTGCCAGCTGTATCTCGGCCGTTGGTGAGCAGTTCTTC
TRBV5-1	TRBJ2-7	NA	TRBD1	CASSSTGGFEDEQYF	TGCGCCAGCAGCAGTACAGGGGGTTTCGAGGACGAGCAGTACTTC
TRBV7-2	TRBJ2-5	NA	NA	CASSPQGGGETQYF	TGTGCCAGCAGCCCCCAGGGTGGCGGAGAGACCCAGTACTTC
TRBV18	TRBJ2-1	NA	NA	CASSLVGRVPYNEQFF	TGTGCCAGCTCGCTGGTTGGCAGGGTCCCCTACAATGAGCAGTTCTTC
TRBV28	TRBJ1-2	once	NA	CASTLRTESYGYTF	TGTGCCAGCACCCTTCGGACAGAAAGCTATGGCTACACCTTC
TRBV5-1	TRBJ2-3	NA	NA	CASSLGTPGEYF	TGCGCCAGCAGCCTGGGGACACCGGGGGAGTATTTT
TRBV6-5	TRBJ1-1	once	NA	CASSYGGPNTEAFF	TGTGCCAGCAGTTACGGGGGGCCGAACACTGAAGCTTTCTTT
TRBV28	TRBJ2-7	NA	NA	CASSLPDGRRGYEQYF	TGTGCCAGCAGCCTCCCAGATGGCAGGAGGGGCTACGAGCAGTACTTC
TRBV18	TRBJ1-1	NA	NA	CASAPQGMNTEAFF	TGTGCCAGCGCCCCTCAGGGCATGAACACTGAAGCTTTCTTT
TRBV5-1	TRBJ2-7	NA	NA	CASSSQGYEQYF	TGCGCCAGCAGCTCGCAGGGCTACGAGCAGTACTTC
TRBV30	TRBJ2-7	NA	TRBD2	CAWRRLAGVYEQYF	TGTGCCTGGAGAAGACTAGCGGGAGTCTACGAGCAGTACTTC
TRBV10-3	TRBJ2-2	NA	NA	CAISEAGDGRDSGELFF	TGTGCCATCAGTGAGGCCGGAGACGGGAGGGACAGCGGGGAGCTGTTTTTT
TRBV7-6	TRBJ2-7	NA	TRBD2	CASSPTLRREGRYEQYF	TGTGCCAGCAGCCCAACTTTACGAAGGGAGGGCCGCTACGAGCAGTACTTC
TRBV4-1	TRBJ2-5	NA	TRBD2	CASSQDGAGGETQYF	TGCGCCAGCAGCCAAGATGGAGCGGGAGGAGAGACCCAGTACTTC
TRBV21-1	TRBJ1-4	NA	NA	CASRVSLYKVHNEKLFF	TGTGCCAGCAGGGTAAGTCTCTACAAGGTGCATAATGAAAAACTGTTTTTT
TRBV7-6	TRBJ2-5	NA	TRBD1	CASSRMTGTTQETQYF	TGTGCCAGCAGCCGTATGACAGGGACGACACAAGAGACCCAGTACTTC